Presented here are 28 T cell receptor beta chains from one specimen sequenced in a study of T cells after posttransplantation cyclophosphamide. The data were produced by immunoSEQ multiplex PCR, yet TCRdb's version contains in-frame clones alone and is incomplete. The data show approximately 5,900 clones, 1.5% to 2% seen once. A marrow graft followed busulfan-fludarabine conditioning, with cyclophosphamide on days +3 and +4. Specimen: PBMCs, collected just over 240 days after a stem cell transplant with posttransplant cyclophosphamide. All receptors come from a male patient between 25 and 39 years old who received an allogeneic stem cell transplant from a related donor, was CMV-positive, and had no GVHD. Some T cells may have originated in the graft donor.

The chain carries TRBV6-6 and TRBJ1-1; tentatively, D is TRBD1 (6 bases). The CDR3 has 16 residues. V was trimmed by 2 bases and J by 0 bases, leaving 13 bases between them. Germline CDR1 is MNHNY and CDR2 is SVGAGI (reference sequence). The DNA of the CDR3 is TGTGCCAGCAGTTACAGGACAGATAAAATGAACACTGAAGCTTTCTTT. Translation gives CASSYRTDKMNTEAFF.

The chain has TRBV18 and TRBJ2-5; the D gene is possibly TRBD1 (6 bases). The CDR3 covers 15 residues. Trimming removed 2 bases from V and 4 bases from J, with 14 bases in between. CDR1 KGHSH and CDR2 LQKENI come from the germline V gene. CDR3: CASSPSVGAGETQYF. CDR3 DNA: TGTGCCAGCTCACCAAGTGTGGGGGCGGGAGAGACCCAGTACTTC.

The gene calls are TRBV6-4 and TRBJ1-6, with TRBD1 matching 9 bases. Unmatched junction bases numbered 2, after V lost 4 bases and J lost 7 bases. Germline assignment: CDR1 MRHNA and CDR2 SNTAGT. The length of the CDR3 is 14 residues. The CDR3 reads CASSAGTGNSPLHF. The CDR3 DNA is TGTGCCAGCAGTGCCGGGACAGGGAATTCACCCCTCCACTTT.

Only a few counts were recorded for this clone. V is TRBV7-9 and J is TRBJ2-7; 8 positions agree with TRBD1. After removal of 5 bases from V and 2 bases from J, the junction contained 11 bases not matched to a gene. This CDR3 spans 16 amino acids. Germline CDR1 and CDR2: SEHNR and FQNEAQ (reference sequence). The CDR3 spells CASSEPGTGATYEQYF. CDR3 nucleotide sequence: TGTGCCAGCAGCGAACCTGGGACAGGAGCCACCTACGAGCAGTACTTC.

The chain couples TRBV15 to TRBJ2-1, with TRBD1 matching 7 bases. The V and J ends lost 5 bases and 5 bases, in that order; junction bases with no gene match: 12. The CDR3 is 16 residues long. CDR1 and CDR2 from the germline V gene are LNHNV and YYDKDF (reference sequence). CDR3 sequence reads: CATSPKRGLADNEQFF. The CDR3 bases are TGTGCCACCAGCCCGAAGAGGGGGCTTGCCGACAATGAGCAGTTCTTC.

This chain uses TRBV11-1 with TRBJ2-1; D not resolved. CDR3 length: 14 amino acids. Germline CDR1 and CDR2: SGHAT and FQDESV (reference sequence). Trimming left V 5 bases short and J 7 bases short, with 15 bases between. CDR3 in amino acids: CASSPASLANEQFF. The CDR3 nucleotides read TGTGCCAGCAGCCCCGCGTCCCTTGCGAATGAGCAGTTCTTC.

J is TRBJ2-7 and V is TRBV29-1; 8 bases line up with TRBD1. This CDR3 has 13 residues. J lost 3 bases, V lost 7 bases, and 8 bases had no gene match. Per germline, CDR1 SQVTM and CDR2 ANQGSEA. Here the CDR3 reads CSGRQGFIYEQYF. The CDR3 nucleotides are TGCAGCGGTCGACAGGGGTTTATCTACGAGCAGTACTTC.

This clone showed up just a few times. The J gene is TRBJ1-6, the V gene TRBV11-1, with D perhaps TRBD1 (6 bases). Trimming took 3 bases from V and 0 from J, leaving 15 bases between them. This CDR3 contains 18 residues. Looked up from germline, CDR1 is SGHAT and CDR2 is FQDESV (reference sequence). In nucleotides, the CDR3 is TGTGCCAGCAGCTTCAGGGACACCCCGAGCTCCTATAATTCACCCCTCCACTTT. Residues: CASSFRDTPSSYNSPLHF.

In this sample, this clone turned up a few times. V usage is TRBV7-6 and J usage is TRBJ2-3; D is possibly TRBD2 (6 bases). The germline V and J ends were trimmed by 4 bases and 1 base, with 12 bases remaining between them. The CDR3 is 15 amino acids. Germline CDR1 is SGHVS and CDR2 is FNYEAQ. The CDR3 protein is CASSSSSVGTDTQYF. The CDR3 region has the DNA TGTGCCAGCAGCTCCTCTAGCGTGGGCACAGATACGCAGTATTTT. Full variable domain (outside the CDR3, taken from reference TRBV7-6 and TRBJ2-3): GAGVSQSPRYKVTKRGQDVALRCDPISGHVSLYWYRQALGQGPEFLTYFNYEAQQDKSGLPNDRFSAERPEGSISTLTIQRTEQRDSAMYRCASSSSSVGTDTQYFGPGTRLTVL.

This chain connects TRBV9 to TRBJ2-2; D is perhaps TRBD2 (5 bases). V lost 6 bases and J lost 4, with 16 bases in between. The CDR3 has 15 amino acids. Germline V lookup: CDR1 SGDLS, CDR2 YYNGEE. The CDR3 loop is CASTEASGATGELFF. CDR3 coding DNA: TGTGCCAGCACCGAGGCGAGCGGAGCCACCGGGGAGCTGTTTTTT.

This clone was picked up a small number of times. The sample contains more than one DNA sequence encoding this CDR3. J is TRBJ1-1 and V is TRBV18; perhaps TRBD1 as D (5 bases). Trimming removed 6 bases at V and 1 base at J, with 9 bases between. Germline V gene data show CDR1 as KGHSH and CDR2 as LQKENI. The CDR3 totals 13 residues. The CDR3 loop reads CASSGGENTEAFF. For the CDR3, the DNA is TGTGCCAGCTCCGGGGGAGAGAACACTGAAGCTTTCTTT.

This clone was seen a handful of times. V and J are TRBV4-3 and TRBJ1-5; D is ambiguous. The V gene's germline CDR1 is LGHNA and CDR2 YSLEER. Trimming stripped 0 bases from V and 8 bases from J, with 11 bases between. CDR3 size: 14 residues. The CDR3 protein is CASSQDFREKPQHF. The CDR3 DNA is TGCGCCAGCAGCCAAGATTTCCGGGAAAAGCCCCAGCATTTT.

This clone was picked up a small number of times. CDR3 region: CASSSRGFHGYTF. DNA of the CDR3: TGTGCCAGCAGCTCTCGGGGGTTTCATGGCTACACCTTC. The rearrangement joins TRBV9 to TRBJ1-2; TRBD1 is a possible D gene (5 bases). The CDR3 sequence is 13 residues long. V shed 4 bases and J shed 6 bases, with 13 bases lying between them. The germline gives CDR1 SGDLS, CDR2 YYNGEE.

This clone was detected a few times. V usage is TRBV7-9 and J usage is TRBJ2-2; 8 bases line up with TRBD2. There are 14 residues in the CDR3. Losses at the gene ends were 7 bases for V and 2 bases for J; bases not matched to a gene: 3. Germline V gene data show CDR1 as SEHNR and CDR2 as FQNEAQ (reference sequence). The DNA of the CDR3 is TGTGCCAGCAAACTAGCGGTCAACACCGGGGAGCTGTTTTTT. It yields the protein CASKLAVNTGELFF.

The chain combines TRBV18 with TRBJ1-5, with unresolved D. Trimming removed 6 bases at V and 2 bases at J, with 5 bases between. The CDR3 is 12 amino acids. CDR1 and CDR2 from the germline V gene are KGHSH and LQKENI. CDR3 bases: TGTGCCAGCTCCGGGGGCAATCAGCCCCAGCATTTT. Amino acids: CASSGGNQPQHF.

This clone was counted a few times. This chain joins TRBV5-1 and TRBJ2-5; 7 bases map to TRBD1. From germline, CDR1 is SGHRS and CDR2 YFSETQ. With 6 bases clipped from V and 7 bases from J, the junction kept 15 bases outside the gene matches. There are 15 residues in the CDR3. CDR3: CASTVGTAAQGTQYF. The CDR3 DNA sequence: TGCGCCAGCACGGTCGGGACAGCCGCACAGGGGACCCAGTACTTC.

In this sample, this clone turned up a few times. CDR3 in amino acids: CASSEIRGAKGYTF. Here the CDR3 DNA reads TGTGCCAGCAGTGAAATACGGGGGGCGAAGGGCTACACCTTC. The chain has TRBV6-1 and TRBJ1-2, with a possible D match to TRBD1 (6 bases). Germline V gives CDR1 MNHNS, CDR2 SASEGT. V was shortened by 2 bases and J by 8 bases, with 15 bases between the two germline ends. The CDR3 totals 14 residues.

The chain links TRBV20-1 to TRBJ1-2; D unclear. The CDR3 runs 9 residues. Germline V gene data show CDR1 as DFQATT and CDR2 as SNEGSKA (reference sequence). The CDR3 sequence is CSVEYGYTF. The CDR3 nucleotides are TGCAGCGTGGAGTATGGCTACACCTTC.

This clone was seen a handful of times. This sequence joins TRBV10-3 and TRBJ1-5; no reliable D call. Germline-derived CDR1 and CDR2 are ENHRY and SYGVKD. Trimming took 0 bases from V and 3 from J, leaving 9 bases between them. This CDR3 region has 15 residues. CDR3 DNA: TGTGCCATCAGTGAGTCGAACAGAATCAATCAGCCCCAGCATTTT. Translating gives CAISESNRINQPQHF.

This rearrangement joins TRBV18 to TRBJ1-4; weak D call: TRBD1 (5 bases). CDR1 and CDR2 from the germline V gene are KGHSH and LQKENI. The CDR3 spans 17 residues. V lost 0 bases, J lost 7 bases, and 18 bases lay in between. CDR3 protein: CASSPPSQGVRAEKLFF. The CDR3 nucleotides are TGTGCCAGCTCACCACCGTCGCAGGGTGTCCGAGCTGAAAAACTGTTTTTT.

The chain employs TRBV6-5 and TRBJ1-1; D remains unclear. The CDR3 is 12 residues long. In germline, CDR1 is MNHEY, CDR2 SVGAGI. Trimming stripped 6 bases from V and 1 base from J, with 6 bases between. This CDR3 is CASSRSNTEAFF. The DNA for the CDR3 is TGTGCCAGCAGCCGGTCGAACACTGAAGCTTTCTTT.

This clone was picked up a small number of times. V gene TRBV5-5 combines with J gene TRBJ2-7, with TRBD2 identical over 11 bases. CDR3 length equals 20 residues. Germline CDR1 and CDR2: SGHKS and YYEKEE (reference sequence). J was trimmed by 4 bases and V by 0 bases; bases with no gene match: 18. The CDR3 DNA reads TGTGCCAGCAGCTTGGCCATCAGGAGACTAGCGGGAAGTCGTCCATACGAGCAGTACTTC. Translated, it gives CASSLAIRRLAGSRPYEQYF.

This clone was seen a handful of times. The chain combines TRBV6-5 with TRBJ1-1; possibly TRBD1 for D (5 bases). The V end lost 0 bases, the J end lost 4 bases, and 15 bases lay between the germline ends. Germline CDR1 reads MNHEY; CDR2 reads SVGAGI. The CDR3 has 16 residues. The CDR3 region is CASSYSYGLGGTEAFF. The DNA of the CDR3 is TGTGCCAGCAGTTACTCATACGGTTTGGGGGGCACTGAAGCTTTCTTT.

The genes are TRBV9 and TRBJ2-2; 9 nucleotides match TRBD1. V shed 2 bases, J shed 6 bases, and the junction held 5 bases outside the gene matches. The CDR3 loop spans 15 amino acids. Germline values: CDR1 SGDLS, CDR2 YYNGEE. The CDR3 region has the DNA TGTGCCAGCAGCGTGGGGACAGGGTGGTCCGGGGAGCTGTTTTTT. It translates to CASSVGTGWSGELFF.

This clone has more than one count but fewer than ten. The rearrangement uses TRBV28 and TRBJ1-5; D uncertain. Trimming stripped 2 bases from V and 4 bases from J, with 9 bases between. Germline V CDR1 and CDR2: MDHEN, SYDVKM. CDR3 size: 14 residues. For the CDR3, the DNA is TGTGCCAGCAGTTTAATCGGGAGAAATCAGCCCCAGCATTTT. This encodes CASSLIGRNQPQHF.

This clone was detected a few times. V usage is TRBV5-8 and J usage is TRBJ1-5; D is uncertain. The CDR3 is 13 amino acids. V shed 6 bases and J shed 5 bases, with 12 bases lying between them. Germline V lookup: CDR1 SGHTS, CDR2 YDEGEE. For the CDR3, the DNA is TGTGCCAGCACATTAGAATCGCATCAGCCCCAGCATTTT. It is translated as CASTLESHQPQHF.

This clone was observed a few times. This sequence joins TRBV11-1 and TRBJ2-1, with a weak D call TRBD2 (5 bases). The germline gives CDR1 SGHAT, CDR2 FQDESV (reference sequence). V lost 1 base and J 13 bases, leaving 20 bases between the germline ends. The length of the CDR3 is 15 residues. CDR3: CASSLVPGIPREQFF. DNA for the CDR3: TGTGCCAGCAGCTTAGTCCCGGGAATCCCCCGCGAACAGTTCTTC.

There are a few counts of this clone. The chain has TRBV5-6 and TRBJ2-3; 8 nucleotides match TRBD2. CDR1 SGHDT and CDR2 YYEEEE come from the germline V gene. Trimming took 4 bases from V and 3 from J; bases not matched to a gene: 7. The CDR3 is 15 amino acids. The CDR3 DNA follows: TGTGCCAGCAGCCCAGGGGCGGGGGGAACAGATACGCAGTATTTT. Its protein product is CASSPGAGGTDTQYF.